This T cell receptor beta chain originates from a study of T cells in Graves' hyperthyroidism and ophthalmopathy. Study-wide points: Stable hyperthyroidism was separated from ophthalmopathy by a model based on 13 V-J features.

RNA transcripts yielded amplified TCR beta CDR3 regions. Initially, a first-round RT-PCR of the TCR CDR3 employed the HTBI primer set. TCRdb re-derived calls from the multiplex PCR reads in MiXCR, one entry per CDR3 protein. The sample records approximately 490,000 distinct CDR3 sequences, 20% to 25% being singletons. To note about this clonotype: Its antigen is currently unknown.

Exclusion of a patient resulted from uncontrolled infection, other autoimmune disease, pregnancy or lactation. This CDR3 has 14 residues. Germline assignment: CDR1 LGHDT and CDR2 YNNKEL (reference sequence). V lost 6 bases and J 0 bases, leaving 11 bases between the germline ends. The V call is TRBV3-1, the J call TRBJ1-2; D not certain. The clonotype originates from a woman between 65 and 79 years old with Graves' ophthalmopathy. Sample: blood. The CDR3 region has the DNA TGTGCCAGCAGTTCCGCTGGGGCTAACTATGGCTACACCTTC. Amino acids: CASSSAGANYGYTF.